A selection of T cell receptor beta chains follows, all from one sample in a study of vaccination effects on CD4 cells after COVID-19. TCRdb keeps only in-frame clones here, not all; method: immunoSEQ multiplex PCR. The table records approximately 47,000 clones, more than 75% of them present only once. The antigens for these receptors are not known. This material consisted of CD4+ T cells from PBMCs cultured without peptide, taken before COVID-19 vaccination. Source of these receptors: a human donor who had a prior SARS-CoV-2 infection. Each CDR3 is given with its conserved first and last residue. Fields, in order: V gene, clone size, CDR3 protein. Size is omitted from some rows. Given values are once, few, many or a class for expanded clones.

TRBV5-1 | few | CASSLDGVKNEKLFF
TRBV18 | - | CASSSDAETQYF
TRBV3-1/TRBV3-2 | few | CASSQDVRLTYEQYF
TRBV4-2 | - | CASSLGQANGNTIYF
TRBV4-1 | - | CASSRNEGSGANVLTF
TRBV5-1 | - | CASSYGPGLGADTQYF
TRBV4-3 | - | CASSQEGGRASSYNEQFF
TRBV6-2/TRBV6-3 | - | CASSPRTSGNEQYF
TRBV7-9 | - | CASSLKETQYF
TRBV3-1/TRBV3-2 | - | CASSQDWGYNEQFF
TRBV7-9 | - | CASSLAVQYRTQYF
TRBV11-2 | few | CASSSGYQTGSYEQYF
TRBV5-1 | once | CASSSGTAQIDYGYTF
TRBV6-5 | - | CASSTTGSYTGELFF
TRBV30 | - | CAWSVLGGQFF
TRBV5-1 | few | CASSLITLETQYF
TRBV2 | - | CASRDGQGATEAFF
TRBV3-1/TRBV3-2 | - | CASSSRSSYNEQFF
TRBV29-1 | - | CSVDGTGDETQYF
TRBV15 | - | CATSREKGRDMQAFF
TRBV3-1/TRBV3-2 | - | CASSQGWDTGELFF
TRBV4-3 | - | CASSQEVWHPLHF
TRBV5-1 | few | CASSLGTGWSSYNSPLHF
TRBV27 | - | CASSALGGGFTDTQYF
TRBV5-1 | - | CASSVTGLNTEAFF
TRBV7-9 | - | CASSLLGETQYF
TRBV7-2 | - | CASSLAPPGQGNYGYTF
TRBV7-9 | - | CASSARLLEMTQYF
TRBV5-6 | few | CASSLSWDLGNSPLHF
TRBV5-3 | - | CARSKGQYNEQFF
TRBV2 | - | CASSEAQTEAFF
TRBV3-1/TRBV3-2 | medium-sized | CASSQDPGREGRETQYF
TRBV5-1 | - | CASSLETGDYGYTF
TRBV5-1 | - | CASSYWSTTEETQYF
TRBV21-1 | once | CASSKGRVGKGQYNEQFF
TRBV19 | few | CASRGTDNYGYTF
TRBV27 | - | CASSLFGRSDNSPLHF
TRBV6-6 | - | CASSYAGTQYF
TRBV27 | - | CASSLTTEGGKFF
TRBV5-5 | - | CASSQDGYSGNTIYF
TRBV23-1 | - | CASTGQGTREQYF
TRBV27 | - | CASSYGGSTEAFF
TRBV19 | - | CASKLYRASNQPQHF
TRBV24-1 | few | CATSDLGETQYF
TRBV9 | - | CASSVAFISEQFF